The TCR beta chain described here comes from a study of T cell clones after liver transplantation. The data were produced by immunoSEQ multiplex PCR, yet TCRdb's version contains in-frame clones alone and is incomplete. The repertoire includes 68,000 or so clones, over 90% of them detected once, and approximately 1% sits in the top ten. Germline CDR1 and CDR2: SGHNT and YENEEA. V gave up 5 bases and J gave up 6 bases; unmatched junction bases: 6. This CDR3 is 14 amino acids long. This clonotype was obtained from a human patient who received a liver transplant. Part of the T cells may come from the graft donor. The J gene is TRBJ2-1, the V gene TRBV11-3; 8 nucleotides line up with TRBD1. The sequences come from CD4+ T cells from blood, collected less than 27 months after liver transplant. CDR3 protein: CASSPATGGNEQFF. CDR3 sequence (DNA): TGTGCCAGCAGCCCCGCTACAGGGGGCAATGAGCAGTTCTTC.